This TCR beta chain was recovered during a study of blood T cells in healthy people across ages. PCR was performed a second time for roughly 7 to 12 cycles using a sample-barcoded 5' primer and a J-beta primer mix. MiXCR, run by TCRdb on the 5' RACE reads, gives a single entry per CDR3 protein. Among approximately 600,000 distinct CDR3 sequences listed, around three fifths were seen once. This CDR3 region has 15 residues. Germline assignment: CDR1 SGHVS and CDR2 FQNEAQ. The V segment lost 5 bases and the J segment 0 bases; nucleotides outside the gene matches: 6. This TCR was sampled from a man aged 55 to 70 in good health. The chain carries TRBV7-8 and TRBJ2-7; 8 bases match TRBD1. The source material was blood. For the CDR3, the DNA is TGTGCCAGCAGCCGGGGGACAGGAAACTCCTACGAGCAGTACTTC. Translating gives CASSRGTGNSYEQYF.